Presented here are 3 T cell receptor beta chains from one specimen sequenced in a study of cytomegalovirus exposure and HLA in healthy donors. The PCR employed 60 Vbeta primers together with 13 Jbeta primers. The protocol was immunoSEQ multiplex PCR, while the TCRdb copy is restricted to in-frame clones and leaves out a portion. The table has 35,000 to 45,000 clones, 51% seen once; the top ten hold around 5.8%. The sample was PBMCs. The receptor set was obtained from a man between 60 and 75 years old in good health and CMV-seronegative.

V and J are TRBV2 and TRBJ2-3; D is possibly TRBD2 (6 bases). V lost 3 bases and J 9 bases, leaving 10 bases between the germline ends. The CDR3 length is 12 residues. Per the germline V gene, CDR1 is SNHLY and CDR2 is FYNNEI. CDR3 residues: CASSEVGGTQYF. The CDR3 DNA follows: TGTGCCAGCAGTGAGGTCGGGGGAACGCAGTATTTT.

The chain carries TRBV7-2 and TRBJ1-1; TRBD1 aligns across 9 bases. Germline V gives CDR1 SGHTA, CDR2 FQGNSA. This CDR3 spans 16 amino acids. Trimming cost V 5 bases and J 0 bases; bases outside gene matches: 7. The CDR3 loop is CASSRGTGIMNTEAFF. The CDR3 nucleotides are TGTGCCAGCAGCCGCGGGACAGGGATTATGAACACTGAAGCTTTCTTT.

This chain joins TRBV30 and TRBJ1-5, with 7 nucleotides matching TRBD1. Germline loops: CDR1 GTSNPN, CDR2 SVGIG (reference sequence). The CDR3 totals 14 residues. Trimming cost V 2 bases and J 1 base; bases outside gene matches: 2. The CDR3 spells CAWSTGESNQPQHF. The CDR3 region has the DNA TGTGCCTGGAGTACAGGGGAGAGCAATCAGCCCCAGCATTTT. The full variable domain, with the rest looked up from reference TRBV30 and TRBJ1-5, is SQTIHQWPATLVQPVGSPLSLECTVEGTSNPNLYWYRQAAGRGLQLLFYSVGIGQISSEVPQNLSASRPQDRQFILSSKKLLLSDSGFYLCAWSTGESNQPQHFGDGTRLSIL.